One sample yielded the 27 T cell receptor beta chains listed below, sequenced in a study of CD8 T cells in Susac syndrome. The RNA, about 0.5 to 1 ug, was put through reverse transcription using random hexamers. TCRdb analysed the immunoSEQ multiplex PCR reads with MiXCR anew, one entry per CDR3 protein. The sample includes 120,000 or so distinct CDR3 sequences, about 95% of them seen just once. Sequencing was carried out using CD4+ T cells from PBMCs. These receptors came from a human donor in good health.

The chain has TRBV12-3 or TRBV12-4 and TRBJ2-4, with TRBD1 matching 8 bases. Trimming cost V 7 bases and J 0 bases; bases outside gene matches: 2. This CDR3 region has 14 residues. The CDR3 sequence: CASTTGGAKNIQYF. The CDR3 nucleotides read TGTGCCAGCACTACAGGGGGAGCCAAAAACATTCAGTACTTC.

The genes are TRBV5-6 and TRBJ1-2; a possible D gene is TRBD1 (6 bases). This CDR3 comprises 13 residues. Germline CDR1 SGHDT, CDR2 YYEEEE. Between the trimmed V and J ends, which lost 0 bases and 5 bases, there was a span of 8 bases. CDR3 loop: CASSLAGEYGYTF. The CDR3, as DNA: TGTGCCAGCAGCTTGGCAGGGGAATATGGCTACACCTTC.

This chain uses TRBV20-1 with TRBJ2-7; no reliable D call. Trimming cost V 6 bases and J 4 bases, with 10 bases left between them. The CDR3 is 11 amino acids. Germline CDR1 is DFQATT and CDR2 is SNEGSKA (reference sequence). The CDR3 nucleotides are TGCAGTGCCCCACCTCGGTACGAGCAGTACTTC. This encodes CSAPPRYEQYF.

The rearrangement uses TRBV29-1 and TRBJ2-7; D perhaps matches TRBD1 (5 bases). V lost 2 bases and J lost 7, with 18 bases in between. Per germline, CDR1 SQVTM and CDR2 ANQGSEA. There are 14 residues in the CDR3. The CDR3 region is CSVERGLSPREQYF. CDR3 in DNA: TGCAGCGTTGAAAGGGGTCTATCCCCCCGGGAGCAGTACTTC.

The V and J genes are TRBV20-1 and TRBJ2-7, with a tentative D call TRBD2 (5 bases). Germline CDR1 reads DFQATT; CDR2 reads SNEGSKA (reference sequence). The CDR3 is 14 amino acids. V lost 6 bases to trimming and J lost 0 bases, with 15 bases between them. The CDR3 sequence is CSAQEGAASYEQYF. CDR3 DNA sequence: TGCAGTGCCCAAGAGGGAGCCGCCTCCTACGAGCAGTACTTC.

The J gene is TRBJ2-2, the V gene TRBV20-1; 7 nucleotides align to TRBD1. The J segment lost 4 bases and the V segment lost 6 bases, leaving 8 bases of the junction unmatched. The length of the CDR3 is 14 residues. Per germline, CDR1 DFQATT and CDR2 SNEGSKA (reference sequence). The CDR3, as DNA: TGCAGTGCGGAAGGGGACAGCCGCACCGGGGAGCTGTTTTTT. This gives the protein CSAEGDSRTGELFF.

CDR3 amino acids: CASSERRRSSGANVLTF. In nucleotides, the CDR3 is TGTGCCAGCAGTGAAAGGCGGCGGAGCTCTGGGGCCAACGTCCTGACTTTC. The chain carries TRBV27 and TRBJ2-6; D is undetermined. Germline values: CDR1 MNHEY, CDR2 SMNVEV (reference sequence). Trimming took off 5 bases at V and 0 bases at J, with 14 bases between the two ends. This CDR3 region has 17 residues.

For this clonotype: The junction shows a germline mismatch at one end, possibly a read error. This chain uses TRBV20-1 with TRBJ2-7, with 10 bases aligning to TRBD1. The CDR3 totals 14 residues. Germline CDR1 reads DFQATT; CDR2 reads SNEGSKA (reference sequence). The DNA of the CDR3 is TGCAGTGCTGGAGACAGGGGGCCCGCTCGCGAGCAGTACTTC. Its protein product is CSAGDRGPAREQYF.

The chain carries TRBV30 and TRBJ2-7; tentative D call: TRBD2 (6 bases). This CDR3 region has 15 residues. Germline CDR1 and CDR2: GTSNPN and SVGIG (reference sequence). V shed 0 bases and J shed 2 bases, with 14 bases lying between them. This CDR3 is CAWSVLGGTTYEQYF. DNA for the CDR3: TGTGCCTGGAGTGTACTGGGCGGGACCACCTACGAGCAGTACTTC.

This chain links TRBV4-2 with TRBJ2-3, with a tentative D call TRBD2 (6 bases). CDR3 length: 16 residues. The ends were cut back, 0 bases at V and 2 bases at J, with 12 bases in the middle. The V gene's germline CDR1 is LGHNA and CDR2 YNFKEQ. CDR3 in DNA: TGTGCCAGCAGCCAAGATGGGACTTTTCTCACAGATACGCAGTATTTT. Protein sequence: CASSQDGTFLTDTQYF.

For the CDR3, the DNA is TGCAGCGTTGTAAGCGGTTCCTACGAGCAGTACTTC. It codes for CSVVSGSYEQYF. This chain links TRBV29-1 with TRBJ2-7, with a possible D match to TRBD2 (5 bases). The CDR3 loop spans 12 amino acids. Germline V lookup: CDR1 SQVTM, CDR2 ANQGSEA. V dropped 4 bases and J dropped 1 base, with 8 bases sitting between them.

This clonotype occurred once. The genes are TRBV28 and TRBJ2-7; 9 bases are shared with TRBD2. The CDR3 runs 14 residues. J was trimmed by 2 bases and V by 6 bases; bases with no gene match: 5. The germline V gene has CDR1 MDHEN and CDR2 SYDVKM. The CDR3 nucleotides read TGTGCCAGCAGCCTCAGCGGGAGGACCTACGAGCAGTACTTC. This encodes CASSLSGRTYEQYF.

V gene TRBV3-1 combines with J gene TRBJ2-2; 11 bases map to TRBD2. V was pared by 4 bases and J by 1 base, with 8 bases of the junction left unmatched. The CDR3 extends over 18 amino acids. CDR1 and CDR2 (germline): LGHDT, YNNKEL (reference sequence). For the CDR3, the DNA is TGTGCCAGCAGCCTAAGCCCCACTAGCGGGAGGAACACCGGGGAGCTGTTTTTT. Translation gives CASSLSPTSGRNTGELFF. Full variable domain (rest looked up from reference TRBV3-1 and TRBJ2-2): DTAVSQTPKYLVTQMGNDKSIKCEQNLGHDTMYWYKQDSKKFLKIMFSYNNKELIINETVPNRFSPKSPDKAHLNLHINSLELGDSAVYFCASSLSPTSGRNTGELFFGEGSRLTVL.

The chain links TRBV7-2 to TRBJ1-1; D unresolved. Deletions cut 1 base from V and 2 bases from J, with 8 bases between. This CDR3 region has 14 residues. From germline, CDR1 is SGHTA and CDR2 FQGNSA. In nucleotides, the CDR3 is TGTGCCAGCAGCTTAGGTACTATTAACACTGAAGCTTTCTTT. Residues: CASSLGTINTEAFF.

CDR3 sequence: CASSRRFRSYEQYF. DNA of the CDR3: TGTGCCAGCAGCCGACGGTTTCGCTCCTACGAGCAGTACTTC. V gene TRBV5-6 combines with J gene TRBJ2-7; no clear D. The germline gives CDR1 SGHDT, CDR2 YYEEEE. Trimming shortened V by 4 bases and J by 0 bases, and 11 bases separated the two germline ends. This CDR3 contains 14 residues.

V gene TRBV7-9 combines with J gene TRBJ2-1; no clear D gene. V was trimmed by 5 bases and J by 0 bases, leaving 14 bases between them. This CDR3 is 16 amino acids long. Germline loops: CDR1 SEHNR, CDR2 FQNEAQ (reference sequence). As DNA, the CDR3 is TGTGCCAGCAGCCCGGATCCCTGGAGCTCCTACAATGAGCAGTTCTTC. Protein product: CASSPDPWSSYNEQFF.

The CDR3 DNA is TGTGCCAGCAGCTTCGGGACAGAGTATGGCTACACCTTC. Encoded protein: CASSFGTEYGYTF. The V gene is TRBV5-4, the J gene TRBJ1-2, with 7 bases identical to TRBD1. The ends lost 2 bases at V and 5 bases at J; junction bases unmatched: 3. CDR1 and CDR2 (germline): SGHNT, YYREEE (reference sequence). This CDR3 is 13 amino acids long.

The rearrangement links TRBV5-1 to TRBJ1-1; 8 bases align to TRBD1. Germline CDR1 and CDR2: SGHRS and YFSETQ. The ends lost 3 bases at V and 2 bases at J; junction bases unmatched: 3. The CDR3 totals 14 residues. CDR3 sequence (DNA): TGCGCCAGCAGCTGGACAGGGACTAACACTGAAGCTTTCTTT. This codes for CASSWTGTNTEAFF.

The V call is TRBV2, the J call TRBJ1-2; D not certain. CDR1 SNHLY and CDR2 FYNNEI come from the germline V gene. The CDR3 has 11 residues. V was cut by 8 bases and J by 9 bases, with 13 bases left in between. The CDR3: CASGMEWSYTF. DNA of the CDR3: TGTGCCAGCGGGATGGAGTGGAGCTACACCTTC.

V usage is TRBV7-8 and J usage is TRBJ2-7; the match to TRBD1 covers 10 bases. Trimming removed 1 base from V and 4 bases from J; junction bases left unmatched: 4. Germline CDR1 is SGHVS and CDR2 is FQNEAQ. There are 15 residues in the CDR3. The CDR3 here is CASSLETGGAYEQYF. The CDR3 bases are TGTGCCAGCAGCTTAGAGACAGGGGGCGCGTACGAGCAGTACTTC.

The rearrangement links TRBV29-1 to TRBJ2-3; the D gene is possibly TRBD1 (5 bases). The CDR3 totals 13 residues. Germline V gene data show CDR1 as SQVTM and CDR2 as ANQGSEA. The ends were cut back, 7 bases at V and 0 bases at J, with 11 bases in the middle. The CDR3 DNA follows: TGCAGCGCCACAGGAACTAGCACAGATACGCAGTATTTT. It encodes CSATGTSTDTQYF.

This chain connects TRBV20-1 to TRBJ1-5; a possible D gene is TRBD1 (5 bases). This CDR3 has 15 amino acids. Per the germline V gene, CDR1 is DFQATT and CDR2 is SNEGSKA (reference sequence). Trimming took 4 bases from V and 0 from J, leaving 13 bases between them. The CDR3 loop reads CSATRGTDSNQPQHF. CDR3 DNA: TGCAGTGCTACAAGAGGGACGGATAGCAATCAGCCCCAGCATTTT.

This chain uses TRBV7-2 with TRBJ1-2; TRBD1 aligns across 8 bases. The CDR3 totals 14 residues. The junction had 9 bases not matched to a gene; V was cut back by 5 bases and J by 7 bases. Per the germline V gene, CDR1 is SGHTA and CDR2 is FQGNSA. In nucleotides, the CDR3 is TGTGCCAGCAGCCCTCCCGGACAGGGACTTGGCTACACCTTC. Translated, it gives CASSPPGQGLGYTF.

The V and J genes are TRBV2 and TRBJ2-7; TRBD2 aligns across 15 bases. The CDR3 runs 14 residues. The germline gives CDR1 SNHLY, CDR2 FYNNEI. V trimming: 8 bases; J trimming: 7 bases; junction bases outside the gene matches: 6. CDR3 sequence: CASGTSGRLGEQYF. The CDR3 nucleotides read TGTGCCAGCGGGACTAGCGGGAGGTTAGGAGAGCAGTACTTC.

The V gene is TRBV7-2, the J gene TRBJ2-3, with unresolved D. In germline, CDR1 is SGHTA, CDR2 FQGNSA. The germline V and J ends were trimmed by 0 bases and 2 bases, with 6 bases remaining between them. The CDR3 loop spans 14 amino acids. CDR3 protein: CASSLAGYTDTQYF. The CDR3 DNA is TGTGCCAGCAGCTTAGCGGGATACACAGATACGCAGTATTTT.

The chain links TRBV2 to TRBJ2-6; D gene unclear. Germline V gives CDR1 SNHLY, CDR2 FYNNEI. V was pared by 4 bases and J by 0 bases, with 10 bases between. The CDR3 length is 16 residues. The CDR3 region is CASSASQSSGANVLTF. Here the CDR3 DNA reads TGTGCCAGCAGTGCTTCCCAGAGCTCTGGGGCCAACGTCCTGACTTTC.

As DNA, the CDR3 is TGTGCCGGCAAAGGGCAGCAGACAGATACGCAGTATTTT. Its translation: CAGKGQQTDTQYF. The rearrangement joins TRBV7-2 to TRBJ2-3; no clear D gene. Germline V CDR1 and CDR2: SGHTA, FQGNSA. The V end lost 11 bases, the J end lost 3 bases, and 15 bases lay between the germline ends. The CDR3 has 13 residues.